These T cell receptor beta chains were read from a single sample in a study of T cells in Graves' hyperthyroidism and ophthalmopathy. One entry per CDR3 protein results from TCRdb running MiXCR on the multiplex PCR reads. Of around 340,000 distinct CDR3 sequences in the sample, 15% to 20% were seen once. The sequencing input was blood. The receptors originated from a woman aged 40 to 50 with Graves' ophthalmopathy. The CDR3 runs from the conserved cysteine through the conserved F or W. Each record gives: D gene, J gene, V gene, clone size, CDR3 length, CDR3 protein, CDR3 DNA. A D gene is named only where the DNA matches it firmly. Clone sizes are given selectively: once, few, many, or a class where the clone is expanded.

d_gene: TRBD2; j_gene: TRBJ2-4; v_gene: TRBV20-1; abundance: many; len: 15; CDR3aa: CSASGLAGVKNIQYF; CDR3nt: TGCAGTGCTTCGGGACTAGCGGGAGTCAAAAACATTCAGTACTTC
d_gene: TRBD1; j_gene: TRBJ2-5; v_gene: TRBV12-3/TRBV12-4; abundance: many; len: 15; CDR3aa: CASTPRDSFQETQYF; CDR3nt: TGTGCCAGCACCCCTCGGGACAGCTTCCAAGAGACCCAGTACTTC
d_gene: TRBD1; j_gene: TRBJ1-1; v_gene: TRBV6-1; abundance: .; len: 16; CDR3aa: CASSDQGAGGWTEAFF; CDR3nt: TGTGCCAGCAGTGATCAGGGGGCAGGGGGATGGACTGAAGCTTTCTTT
d_gene: .; j_gene: TRBJ1-5; v_gene: TRBV30; abundance: many; len: 14; CDR3aa: CAWSVKLGRQPQHF; CDR3nt: TGTGCCTGGAGTGTAAAGCTGGGACGGCAGCCCCAGCATTTT
d_gene: TRBD1; j_gene: TRBJ2-7; v_gene: TRBV6-2/TRBV6-3; abundance: .; len: 15; CDR3aa: CVSSTLTGQVGEQYF; CDR3nt: TGTGTCAGCAGCACCCTTACGGGACAGGTGGGGGAGCAGTACTTC
d_gene: .; j_gene: TRBJ2-5; v_gene: TRBV20-1; abundance: many; len: 13; CDR3aa: CSARRDEKETQYF; CDR3nt: TGCAGTGCTAGAAGGGACGAGAAAGAGACCCAGTACTTC
d_gene: .; j_gene: TRBJ1-2; v_gene: TRBV15; abundance: few; len: 15; CDR3aa: CATSRALDQGNGYTF; CDR3nt: TGTGCCACCAGCAGAGCCCTAGATCAGGGGAATGGCTACACCTTC
d_gene: TRBD1; j_gene: TRBJ2-7; v_gene: TRBV9; abundance: many; len: 16; CDR3aa: CASSALWTGSSYEQYF; CDR3nt: TGTGCCAGCAGCGCATTGTGGACAGGTTCATCCTACGAGCAGTACTTC
d_gene: TRBD2; j_gene: TRBJ2-5; v_gene: TRBV20-1; abundance: many; len: 18; CDR3aa: CSAKVGLAGASLGETQYF; CDR3nt: TGCAGTGCTAAAGTAGGACTAGCGGGAGCGTCCTTGGGAGAGACCCAGTACTTC
d_gene: .; j_gene: TRBJ2-2; v_gene: TRBV7-3; abundance: many; len: 14; CDR3aa: CASSLDTSTGELFF; CDR3nt: TGTGCCAGCAGCTTAGACACTTCAACCGGGGAGCTGTTTTTT
d_gene: .; j_gene: TRBJ2-5; v_gene: TRBV2; abundance: many; len: 13; CDR3aa: CASSRELEETQYF; CDR3nt: TGTGCCAGCAGTCGGGAGTTGGAAGAGACCCAGTACTTC
d_gene: .; j_gene: TRBJ1-1; v_gene: TRBV19; abundance: many; len: 13; CDR3aa: CASNVNGNTEAFF; CDR3nt: TGTGCCAGTAACGTTAACGGGAACACTGAAGCTTTCTTT
d_gene: TRBD2; j_gene: TRBJ2-5; v_gene: TRBV28; abundance: many; len: 15; CDR3aa: CASSFGAGGAETQYF; CDR3nt: TGTGCCAGCAGTTTCGGAGCGGGAGGAGCGGAGACCCAGTACTTC
d_gene: .; j_gene: TRBJ1-6; v_gene: TRBV5-5; abundance: many; len: 12; CDR3aa: CASSPYNSPLHF; CDR3nt: TGTGCCAGCAGCCCTTATAATTCACCCCTCCACTTT
d_gene: .; j_gene: TRBJ2-7; v_gene: TRBV5-1; abundance: .; len: 17; CDR3aa: CASSLYPTSSEYYEQYF; CDR3nt: TGCGCCAGCAGCTTGTATCCTACTTCTAGCGAATACTACGAGCAGTACTTC
d_gene: .; j_gene: TRBJ2-7; v_gene: TRBV6-1; abundance: .; len: 15; CDR3aa: CASSPDGQSSYEQYF; CDR3nt: TGTGCCAGCAGCCCCGACGGACAGAGCTCCTACGAGCAGTACTTC
d_gene: .; j_gene: TRBJ2-7; v_gene: TRBV5-1; abundance: .; len: 13; CDR3aa: CASRRDGGREQYF; CDR3nt: TGCGCCAGCAGGAGGGACGGTGGTAGGGAGCAGTACTTC
d_gene: .; j_gene: TRBJ2-2; v_gene: TRBV7-2; abundance: many; len: 15; CDR3aa: CASSLTRLNTGELFF; CDR3nt: TGTGCCAGCAGCTTGACCCGGTTGAACACCGGGGAGCTGTTTTTT
d_gene: .; j_gene: TRBJ1-2; v_gene: TRBV12-3/TRBV12-4; abundance: many; len: 15; CDR3aa: CASSSDISPNYGYTF; CDR3nt: TGTGCCAGCAGTTCGGACATATCCCCTAACTATGGCTACACCTTC
d_gene: .; j_gene: TRBJ1-1; v_gene: TRBV15; abundance: many; len: 14; CDR3aa: CATSRESMNTEAFF; CDR3nt: TGTGCCACCAGCAGAGAAAGTATGAACACTGAAGCTTTCTTT
d_gene: TRBD1; j_gene: TRBJ1-5; v_gene: TRBV30; abundance: many; len: 15; CDR3aa: CAWSTPGQGYQPQHF; CDR3nt: TGTGCCTGGAGTACTCCGGGACAGGGGTATCAGCCCCAGCATTTT
d_gene: .; j_gene: TRBJ2-2; v_gene: TRBV28; abundance: many; len: 15; CDR3aa: CASSFEVGLDGELFF; CDR3nt: TGTGCCAGCAGTTTTGAGGTCGGTCTTGACGGGGAGCTGTTTTTT
d_gene: .; j_gene: TRBJ1-1; v_gene: TRBV11-3; abundance: many; len: 14; CDR3aa: CASSPGGGSTEAFF; CDR3nt: TGTGCCAGCAGCCCTGGGGGGGGAAGCACTGAAGCTTTCTTT
d_gene: TRBD1; j_gene: TRBJ2-2; v_gene: TRBV19; abundance: many; len: 16; CDR3aa: CASSPGQGANTGELFF; CDR3nt: TGTGCCAGTAGCCCGGGGCAGGGGGCGAACACCGGGGAGCTGTTTTTT
d_gene: .; j_gene: TRBJ2-4; v_gene: TRBV30; abundance: many; len: 12; CDR3aa: CAWSPDGLVQYF; CDR3nt: TGTGCCTGGAGTCCGGATGGCCTGGTACAGTACTTC
d_gene: TRBD1; j_gene: TRBJ2-7; v_gene: TRBV6-5; abundance: many; len: 15; CDR3aa: CASSYSGQGIGEQYF; CDR3nt: TGTGCCAGCAGTTACTCGGGACAGGGTATAGGTGAGCAGTACTTC
d_gene: TRBD1; j_gene: TRBJ1-2; v_gene: TRBV6-1; abundance: .; len: 15; CDR3aa: CASTPEGQGRGGYTF; CDR3nt: TGTGCCAGCACCCCCGAGGGACAGGGGCGCGGAGGCTACACCTTC
d_gene: .; j_gene: TRBJ1-5; v_gene: TRBV2; abundance: .; len: 13; CDR3aa: CASSVDRNQPQHF; CDR3nt: TGTGCCAGCAGTGTGGACAGAAATCAGCCCCAGCATTTT
d_gene: .; j_gene: TRBJ2-2; v_gene: TRBV19; abundance: many; len: 17; CDR3aa: CASSSSTWGANTGELFF; CDR3nt: TGTGCCAGTAGTTCATCGACGTGGGGCGCGAACACCGGGGAGCTGTTTTTT
d_gene: .; j_gene: TRBJ1-5; v_gene: TRBV25-1; abundance: .; len: 15; CDR3aa: CASSESRRPNQPQHF; CDR3nt: TGTGCCAGCAGTGAATCAAGGCGTCCGAATCAGCCCCAGCATTTT
d_gene: .; j_gene: TRBJ2-2; v_gene: TRBV6-2/TRBV6-3; abundance: many; len: 14; CDR3aa: CASSSNWGTGELFF; CDR3nt: TGTGCCAGCAGTTCAAACTGGGGCACCGGGGAGCTGTTTTTT
d_gene: .; j_gene: TRBJ2-2; v_gene: TRBV12-3/TRBV12-4; abundance: many; len: 15; CDR3aa: CASSLRRRDTGELFF; CDR3nt: TGTGCCAGCAGTTTGAGGCGCCGGGACACCGGGGAGCTGTTTTTT
d_gene: TRBD1; j_gene: TRBJ1-2; v_gene: TRBV14; abundance: .; len: 15; CDR3aa: CASSPFRDRVDGYTF; CDR3nt: TGTGCCAGCAGCCCCTTCCGGGACAGGGTTGATGGCTACACCTTC
d_gene: TRBD1; j_gene: TRBJ1-5; v_gene: TRBV12-3/TRBV12-4; abundance: few; len: 17; CDR3aa: CASSFILTTGYVQPQHF; CDR3nt: TGTGCCAGCAGTTTTATATTAACGACAGGGTACGTTCAGCCCCAGCATTTT
d_gene: .; j_gene: TRBJ2-5; v_gene: TRBV28; abundance: many; len: 12; CDR3aa: CASSLQGSTQYF; CDR3nt: TGTGCCAGCAGTCTGCAGGGGTCGACCCAGTACTTC